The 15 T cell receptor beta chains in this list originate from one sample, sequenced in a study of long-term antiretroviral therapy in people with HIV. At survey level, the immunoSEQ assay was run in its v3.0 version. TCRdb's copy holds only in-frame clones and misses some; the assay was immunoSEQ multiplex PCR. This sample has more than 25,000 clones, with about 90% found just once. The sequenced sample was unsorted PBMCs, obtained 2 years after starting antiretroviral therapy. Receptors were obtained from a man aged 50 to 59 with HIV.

The CDR3 here is CASSSNRGTNEKLFF. The CDR3, as DNA: TGTGCCAGCAGCTCCAACAGGGGTACTAATGAAAAACTGTTTTTT. V usage is TRBV11-2 and J usage is TRBJ1-4; 7 bases fit TRBD1. The CDR3 spans 15 residues. Germline CDR1 reads SGHAT; CDR2 reads FQNNGV. The V gene end was trimmed by 4 bases and the J gene end by 2 bases; junction bases not matched to a gene: 4.

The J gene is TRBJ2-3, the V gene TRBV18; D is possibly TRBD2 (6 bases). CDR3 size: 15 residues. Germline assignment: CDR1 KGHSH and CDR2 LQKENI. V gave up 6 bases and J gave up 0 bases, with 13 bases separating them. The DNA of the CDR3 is TGTGCCAGCTCCCCGGGGGTAGCTAGCACAGATACGCAGTATTTT. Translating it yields CASSPGVASTDTQYF. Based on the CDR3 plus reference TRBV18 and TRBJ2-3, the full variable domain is NAGVMQNPRHLVRRRGQEARLRCSPMKGHSHVYWYRQLPEEGLKFMVYLQKENIIDESGMPKERFSAEFPKEGPSILRIQQVVRGDSAAYFCASSPGVASTDTQYFGPGTRLTVL.

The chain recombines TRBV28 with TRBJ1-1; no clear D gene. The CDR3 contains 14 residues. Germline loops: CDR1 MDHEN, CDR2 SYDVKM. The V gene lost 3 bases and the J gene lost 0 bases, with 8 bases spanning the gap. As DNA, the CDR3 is TGTGCCAGCAGTTTCTCGGGTGTGAACACTGAAGCTTTCTTT. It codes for CASSFSGVNTEAFF.

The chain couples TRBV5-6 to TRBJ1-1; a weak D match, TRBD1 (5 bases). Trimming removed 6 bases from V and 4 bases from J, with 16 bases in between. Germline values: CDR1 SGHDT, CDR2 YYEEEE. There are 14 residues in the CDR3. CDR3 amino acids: CASTRRGVGTEAFF. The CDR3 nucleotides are TGTGCCAGCACCCGGCGGGGGGTGGGCACTGAAGCTTTCTTT.

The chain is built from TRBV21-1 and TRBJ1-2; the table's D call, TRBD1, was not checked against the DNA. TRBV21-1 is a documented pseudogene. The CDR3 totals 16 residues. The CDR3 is CASSPAKTGRDYGYTF. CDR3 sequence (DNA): TGTGCCAGCAGCCCCGCTAAGACAGGGAGAGACTATGGCTACACCTTC.

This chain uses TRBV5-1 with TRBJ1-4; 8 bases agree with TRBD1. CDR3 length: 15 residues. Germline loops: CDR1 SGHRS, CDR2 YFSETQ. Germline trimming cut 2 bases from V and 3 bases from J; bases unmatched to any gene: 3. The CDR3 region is CASSFTGGPNEKLFF. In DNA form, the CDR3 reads TGCGCCAGCAGCTTCACAGGGGGACCTAATGAAAAACTGTTTTTT.

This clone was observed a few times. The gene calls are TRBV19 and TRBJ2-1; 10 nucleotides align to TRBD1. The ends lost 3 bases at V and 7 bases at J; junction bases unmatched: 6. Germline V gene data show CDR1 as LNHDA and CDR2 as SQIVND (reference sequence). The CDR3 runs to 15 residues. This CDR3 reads CASSILPDRGNEQFF. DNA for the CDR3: TGTGCCAGTAGTATTCTACCGGACAGGGGGAATGAGCAGTTCTTC.

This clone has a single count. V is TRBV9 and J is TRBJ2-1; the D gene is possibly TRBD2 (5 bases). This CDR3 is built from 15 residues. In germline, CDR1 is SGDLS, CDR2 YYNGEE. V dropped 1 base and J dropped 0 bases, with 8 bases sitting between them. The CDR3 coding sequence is TGTGCCAGCAGCGTAATAGGGAGCTCCTACAATGAGCAGTTCTTC. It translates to CASSVIGSSYNEQFF.

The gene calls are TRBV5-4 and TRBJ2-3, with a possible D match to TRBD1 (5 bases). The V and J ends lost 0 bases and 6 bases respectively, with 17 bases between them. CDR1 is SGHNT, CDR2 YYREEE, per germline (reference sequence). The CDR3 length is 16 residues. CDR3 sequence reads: CASSLAVNPRVDTQYF. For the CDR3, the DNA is TGTGCCAGCAGCTTGGCCGTAAATCCCAGGGTCGATACGCAGTATTTT.

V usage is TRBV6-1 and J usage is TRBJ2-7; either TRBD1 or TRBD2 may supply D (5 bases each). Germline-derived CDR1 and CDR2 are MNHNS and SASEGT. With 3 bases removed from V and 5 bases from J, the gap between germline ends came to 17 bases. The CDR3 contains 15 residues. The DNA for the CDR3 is TGTGCCAGCAGTGACTGGGACCCTTCCGTCCACGAGCAGTACTTC. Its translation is CASSDWDPSVHEQYF.

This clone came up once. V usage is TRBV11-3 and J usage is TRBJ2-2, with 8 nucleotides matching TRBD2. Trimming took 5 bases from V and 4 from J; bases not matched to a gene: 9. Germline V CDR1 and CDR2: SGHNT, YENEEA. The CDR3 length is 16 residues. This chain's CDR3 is CASSPVSGRSTGELFF. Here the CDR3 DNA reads TGTGCCAGCAGCCCCGTGAGCGGGAGAAGCACCGGGGAGCTGTTTTTT.

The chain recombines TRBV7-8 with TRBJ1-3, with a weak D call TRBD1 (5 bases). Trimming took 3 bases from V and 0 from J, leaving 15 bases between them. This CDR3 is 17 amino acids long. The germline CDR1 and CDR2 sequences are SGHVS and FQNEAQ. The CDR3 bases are TGTGCCAGCAGCTTGACCGGGACCGTAAGCTCTGGAAACACCATATATTTT. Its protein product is CASSLTGTVSSGNTIYF. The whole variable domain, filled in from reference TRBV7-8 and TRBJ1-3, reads GAGVSQSPRYKVAKRGQDVALRCDPISGHVSLFWYQQALGQGPEFLTYFQNEAQLDKSGLPSDRFFAERPEGSVSTLKIQRTQQEDSAVYLCASSLTGTVSSGNTIYFGEGSWLTVV.

The CDR3 sequence: CAWSGQGNQPQHF. DNA for the CDR3: TGTGCCTGGAGTGGACAGGGCAATCAGCCCCAGCATTTT. The chain employs TRBV30 and TRBJ1-5, with a possible D match to TRBD1 (6 bases). CDR1 and CDR2 from the germline V gene are GTSNPN and SVGIG (reference sequence). Deletions cut 1 base from V and 2 bases from J, with 6 bases between. The CDR3 totals 13 residues.

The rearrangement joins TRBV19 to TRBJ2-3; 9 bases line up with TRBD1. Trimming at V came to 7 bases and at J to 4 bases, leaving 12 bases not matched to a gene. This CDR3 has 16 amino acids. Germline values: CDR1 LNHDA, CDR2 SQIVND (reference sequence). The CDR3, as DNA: TGTGCCAGTATCTCCGCCGGGACAGGGTATCCAGATACGCAGTATTTT. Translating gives CASISAGTGYPDTQYF.

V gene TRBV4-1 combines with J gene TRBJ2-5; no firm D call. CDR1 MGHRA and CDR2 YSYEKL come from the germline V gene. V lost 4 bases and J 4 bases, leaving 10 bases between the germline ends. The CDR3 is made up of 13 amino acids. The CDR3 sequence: CASSPGPGETQYF. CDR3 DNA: TGCGCCAGCAGCCCAGGTCCGGGAGAGACCCAGTACTTC.